This TCR beta chain was observed in a study of blood T cell repertoires in COVID-19. Study-wide context: Researchers got acute and convalescent COVID-19 samples from the United States, Italy and Spain. PBMCs, B-cell-depleted T cells, or T cells provided the cDNA or gDNA that made up the material.

This CDR3 is built from 15 residues. CDR1 MDHEN and CDR2 SYDVKM come from the germline V gene. The V gene end was trimmed by 6 bases and the J gene end by 4 bases; junction bases not matched to a gene: 9. Original methodology: How many nucleated cells were present was estimated from reference gene primer amplification. TCRdb's table, derived via immunoSEQ multiplex PCR, lists solely in-frame clones and lacks some. V, J and clone size were drawn from that table, and D and trimming were deduced from the DNA. The table has 62,000 or so clones, roughly 88% seen once. The chain is built from TRBV28 and TRBJ2-7; 10 bases match TRBD2. What was sequenced was peripheral blood. The receptor's source is a human donor in a cohort sampled during active COVID-19. CDR3: CASSPPLAGLYEQYF. The CDR3 region has the DNA TGTGCCAGCAGCCCTCCACTAGCGGGACTATACGAGCAGTACTTC.